The 24 T cell receptor beta chains below come from one sample, sequenced in a study. Method: immunoSEQ multiplex PCR; TCRdb's copy keeps in-frame clones and lacks some. The sample holds nearly 70,000 clones, around 93% seen once. Sequencing was performed on PBMCs. The receptors shown here come from a man aged 40-50 years with rheumatoid arthritis.

CDR3 DNA sequence: TGTGCCAGCGGATTCTCGGCAGGGCTTGGGGACTATGGCTACACCTTC. Its protein is CASGFSAGLGDYGYTF. The V gene is TRBV11-1, the J gene TRBJ1-2, with a possible D match to TRBD1 (5 bases). The germline V gene has CDR1 SGHAT and CDR2 FQDESV (reference sequence). The CDR3 covers 16 residues. V was trimmed by 8 bases and J by 3 bases, leaving 22 bases between them. Drawing the rest from reference TRBV11-1 and TRBJ1-2, the complete variable domain is EAEVAQSPRYKITEKSQAVAFWCDPISGHATLYWYRQILGQGPELLVQFQDESVVDDSQLPKDRFSAERLKGVDSTLKIQPAELGDSAMYLCASGFSAGLGDYGYTFGSGTRLTVV.

The V and J genes are TRBV15 and TRBJ1-5, with 10 bases that match TRBD1. The junction had 5 bases not matched to a gene; V was cut back by 3 bases and J by 0 bases. Per the germline V gene, CDR1 is LNHNV and CDR2 is YYDKDF (reference sequence). The CDR3 is made up of 17 amino acids. This chain's CDR3 is CATSRSGTGASNQPQHF. The CDR3 DNA reads as TGTGCCACCAGCAGGTCCGGGACAGGGGCTAGCAATCAGCCCCAGCATTTT. Filled out from reference TRBV15 and TRBJ1-5, the complete variable domain reads DAMVIQNPRYQVTQFGKPVTLSCSQTLNHNVMYWYQQKSSQAPKLLFHYYDKDFNNEADTPDNFQSRRPNTSFCFLDIRSPGLGDTAMYLCATSRSGTGASNQPQHFGDGTRLSIL.

This rearrangement joins TRBV6-6 to TRBJ2-1, with 9 bases that match TRBD1. Unmatched junction bases numbered 11, after V lost 6 bases and J lost 5 bases. This CDR3 has 16 amino acids. CDR1 and CDR2 (germline): MNHNY, SVGAGI (reference sequence). This CDR3 reads CASSFPRDRVDNEQFF. The CDR3 nucleotides read TGTGCCAGCAGCTTCCCCCGGGACAGGGTCGACAATGAGCAGTTCTTC.

The V call is TRBV19, the J call TRBJ1-1, with 9 nucleotides matching TRBD1. Germline V gives CDR1 LNHDA, CDR2 SQIVND (reference sequence). With V trimmed by 8 bases and J by 4 bases, 5 bases remained unmatched. CDR3 length: 13 amino acids. CDR3 nucleotides: TGTGCCAGTTTGGACAGGGGTCGCACTGAAGCTTTCTTT. It codes for CASLDRGRTEAFF.

The chain has TRBV11-2 and TRBJ1-3; tentative D call: TRBD1 (6 bases). The germline CDR1 and CDR2 sequences are SGHAT and FQNNGV. This CDR3 comprises 15 residues. Deletions cut 6 bases from V and 4 bases from J, with 16 bases between. CDR3 protein: CASSFRGGIGNTIYF. The CDR3 coding sequence is TGTGCCAGCAGTTTCAGGGGAGGGATAGGAAACACCATATATTTT.

A single count supports this clone. The rearrangement links TRBV11-2 to TRBJ1-4, with D unresolved. The CDR3 sequence is 13 residues long. V dropped 0 bases and J dropped 10 bases, with 9 bases sitting between them. In germline, CDR1 is SGHAT, CDR2 FQNNGV. This chain's CDR3 is CASSLDQEGKLFF. The DNA for the CDR3 is TGTGCCAGCAGCTTAGACCAGGAGGGAAAACTGTTTTTT.

The V gene is TRBV12-3 or TRBV12-4, the J gene TRBJ1-1; TRBD1 is a possible D gene (5 bases). The V end lost 8 bases, the J end lost 3 bases, and 13 bases lay between the germline ends. This CDR3 has 13 amino acids. This CDR3 reads CASQRTSHTEAFF. The CDR3 nucleotides read TGTGCCAGCCAGCGGACATCGCACACTGAAGCTTTCTTT.

This clone was recorded once. This rearrangement joins TRBV11-1 to TRBJ2-5; 7 bases fit TRBD1. With V trimmed by 2 bases and J by 5 bases, 2 bases remained unmatched. Germline V gene sequence: CDR1 SGHAT, CDR2 FQDESV (reference sequence). The CDR3 loop spans 13 amino acids. CDR3 amino acids: CASSLHRGETQYF. The CDR3 region has the DNA TGTGCCAGCAGCTTACACAGGGGTGAGACCCAGTACTTC.

This clone has just one count. The chain uses TRBV7-2 and TRBJ2-3; 9 bases match TRBD2. The CDR3 runs 18 residues. CDR1 SGHTA and CDR2 FQGNSA come from the germline V gene. V was pared by 0 bases and J by 2 bases, with 9 bases of the junction left unmatched. In DNA, the CDR3 is TGTGCCAGCAGCTTAGCGTCGGTTAGCGGGAGCTTCACAGATACGCAGTATTTT. Encoded protein: CASSLASVSGSFTDTQYF.

This chain joins TRBV14 and TRBJ2-3, with TRBD2 matching 14 bases. J gave up 8 bases and V 6 bases, and 7 bases lay outside the gene matches. The V gene's germline CDR1 is SGHDN and CDR2 FVKESK. This CDR3 has 15 amino acids. The CDR3 region is CASSPGTSGRGTQYF. In DNA form, the CDR3 reads TGTGCCAGCAGTCCGGGGACTAGCGGGAGAGGTACGCAGTATTTT.

The chain links TRBV6-5 to TRBJ1-4; tentatively, D is TRBD1 (5 bases). There are 15 residues in the CDR3. The V and J ends lost 5 bases and 1 base respectively, with 11 bases between them. Germline V gives CDR1 MNHEY, CDR2 SVGAGI. The CDR3 region is CASSPFGGTNEKLFF. The CDR3 region has the DNA TGTGCCAGCAGTCCCTTTGGGGGAACTAATGAAAAACTGTTTTTT.

The chain couples TRBV27 to TRBJ1-6; 8 bases line up with TRBD1. Germline lookup yields CDR1 MNHEY and CDR2 SMNVEV (reference sequence). CDR3 size: 13 residues. J was trimmed by 9 bases and V by 6 bases; bases with no gene match: 4. The CDR3 sequence: CASRTGAVSPLHF. The CDR3 DNA follows: TGTGCCAGCAGGACAGGGGCAGTTTCACCCCTCCACTTT.

V is TRBV5-5 and J is TRBJ2-7; 9 nucleotides align to TRBD2. With 2 bases clipped from V and 3 bases from J, the junction kept 0 bases outside the gene matches. Per germline, CDR1 SGHKS and CDR2 YYEKEE (reference sequence). CDR3 length: 13 residues. This CDR3 is CASSFSGSYEQYF. The CDR3 bases are TGTGCCAGCAGCTTTAGCGGGAGCTACGAGCAGTACTTC.

The chain carries TRBV10-3 and TRBJ1-6, with no clear D. V was pared by 4 bases and J by 5 bases, with 9 bases between. This CDR3 has 14 amino acids. The germline V gene encodes CDR1 ENHRY and CDR2 SYGVKD. The CDR3 nucleotides read TGTGCCATCAGTGTAGGAGTTGATAATTCACCCCTCCACTTT. Translation: CAISVGVDNSPLHF.

The chain recombines TRBV19 with TRBJ1-5; TRBD1 is a possible D gene (5 bases). There are 14 residues in the CDR3. V was pared by 5 bases and J by 3 bases, with 11 bases between. Germline lookup yields CDR1 LNHDA and CDR2 SQIVND (reference sequence). CDR3 bases: TGTGCCAGTAGTGTTCGGGACCACAATCAGCCCCAGCATTTT. This sequence encodes CASSVRDHNQPQHF. Complete variable domain (other parts from reference TRBV19 and TRBJ1-5): DGGITQSPKYLFRKEGQNVTLSCEQNLNHDAMYWYRQDPGQGLRLIYYSQIVNDFQKGDIAEGYSVSREKKESFPLTVTSAQKNPTAFYLCASSVRDHNQPQHFGDGTRLSIL.

The chain links TRBV27 to TRBJ2-7; D is unresolved. This CDR3 has 13 residues. CDR1 and CDR2 from the germline V gene are MNHEY and SMNVEV (reference sequence). V was pared by 2 bases and J by 2 bases, with 7 bases between. The CDR3 loop is CASSLRQAYEQYF. The CDR3 DNA follows: TGTGCCAGCAGTTTACGGCAGGCCTACGAGCAGTACTTC.

J is TRBJ1-1 and V is TRBV5-4; 9 bases are shared with TRBD1. There are 15 residues in the CDR3. Germline V gives CDR1 SGHNT, CDR2 YYREEE (reference sequence). The trim removed 4 bases at V and 3 bases at J, leaving 7 bases unmatched. CDR3 nucleotide sequence: TGTGCCAGCAGCACCCGGACAGGGGAGTACACTGAAGCTTTCTTT. Amino acid sequence: CASSTRTGEYTEAFF.

V and J are TRBV7-3 and TRBJ2-2; D unresolved. V dropped 3 bases and J dropped 5 bases, with 7 bases sitting between them. There are 13 residues in the CDR3. The germline CDR1 and CDR2 sequences are SGHTA and FQGTGA. CDR3 residues: CASSFTRTGELFF. The CDR3 nucleotides read TGTGCCAGCAGCTTTACTCGAACCGGGGAGCTGTTTTTT.

This clone was counted a single time. The chain has TRBV5-1 and TRBJ1-6; D may be TRBD1 (5 bases). V lost 0 bases and J lost 10, with 11 bases in between. The CDR3 totals 14 residues. Germline CDR1 reads SGHRS; CDR2 reads YFSETQ. Here the CDR3 reads CASSLESQGSPLHF. As DNA, the CDR3 is TGCGCCAGCAGCTTGGAGAGTCAGGGCTCACCCCTCCACTTT.

This chain connects TRBV13 to TRBJ2-1; no definite D call. This CDR3 contains 15 residues. Per the germline V gene, CDR1 is PRHDT and CDR2 is FYEKMQ (reference sequence). V was shortened by 0 bases and J by 0 bases, with 6 bases between the two germline ends. DNA of the CDR3: TGTGCCAGCAGCTTAGGCTACAGCTCCTACAATGAGCAGTTCTTC. This encodes CASSLGYSSYNEQFF.

J is TRBJ1-1 and V is TRBV2, with 9 bases fitting TRBD1. The germline CDR1 and CDR2 sequences are SNHLY and FYNNEI. The CDR3 has 14 amino acids. Trimming took 2 bases from V and 6 from J; bases not matched to a gene: 4. CDR3 sequence: CASSERQGGAEAFF. The CDR3 nucleotides are TGTGCCAGCAGTGAACGACAGGGGGGCGCTGAAGCTTTCTTT.

The chain is built from TRBV7-9 and TRBJ2-5, with 8 bases fitting TRBD1. V gave up 5 bases and J gave up 0 bases; unmatched junction bases: 5. The CDR3 length is 15 residues. CDR1 is SEHNR, CDR2 FQNEAQ, per germline (reference sequence). CDR3 loop: CASSPRDRHQETQYF. Written as DNA, the CDR3 is TGTGCCAGCAGCCCCCGGGACAGGCACCAAGAGACCCAGTACTTC.

The chain couples TRBV11-2 to TRBJ1-5; 12 nucleotides align to TRBD1. This CDR3 contains 19 residues. Trimming removed 1 base from V and 0 bases from J; junction bases left unmatched: 7. The germline CDR1 and CDR2 sequences are SGHAT and FQNNGV. The chain's CDR3 is CASSLAPGTGGGSNQPQHF. The CDR3 region has the DNA TGTGCCAGCAGCTTAGCCCCCGGGACAGGGGGCGGTAGCAATCAGCCCCAGCATTTT.

The chain couples TRBV28 to TRBJ1-1; 8 bases are shared with TRBD1. Germline values: CDR1 MDHEN, CDR2 SYDVKM. V dropped 7 bases and J dropped 0; count of bases not matched to a gene: 10. CDR3 length: 16 amino acids. CDR3 coding DNA: TGTGCCAGCACTCAATACGGACAGGGAATGAACACTGAAGCTTTCTTT. Protein: CASTQYGQGMNTEAFF.